This TCR beta chain was found in a study of immune evolution from preneoplasia to lung adenocarcinoma. This CDR3 contains 12 residues. V lost 5 bases and J lost 6, with 8 bases in between. Germline V gene sequence: CDR1 SEHNR, CDR2 FQNEAQ (reference sequence). This clone appeared a few times. Clones were sequenced by immunoSEQ multiplex PCR, and TCRdb holds only the in-frame ones, with some missing. The profile shows 4,500 to 5,000 clones, more than 80% of them singletons. The clonotype was recovered from a donor at least 70 years old with lung adenocarcinoma. The sequenced sample consisted of FFPE adjacent normal lung tissue. The chain recombines TRBV7-9 with TRBJ1-5; D may be TRBD1 (5 bases). CDR3 sequence reads: CASSNQGQPQHF. Here the CDR3 DNA reads TGTGCCAGCAGCAATCAGGGTCAGCCCCAGCATTTT. Drawing the rest from reference TRBV7-9 and TRBJ1-5, the complete variable domain is DTGVSQNPRHKITKRGQNVTFRCDPISEHNRLYWYRQTLGQGPEFLTYFQNEAQLEKSRLLSDRFSAERPKGSFSTLEIQRTEQGDSAMYLCASSNQGQPQHFGDGTRLSIL.